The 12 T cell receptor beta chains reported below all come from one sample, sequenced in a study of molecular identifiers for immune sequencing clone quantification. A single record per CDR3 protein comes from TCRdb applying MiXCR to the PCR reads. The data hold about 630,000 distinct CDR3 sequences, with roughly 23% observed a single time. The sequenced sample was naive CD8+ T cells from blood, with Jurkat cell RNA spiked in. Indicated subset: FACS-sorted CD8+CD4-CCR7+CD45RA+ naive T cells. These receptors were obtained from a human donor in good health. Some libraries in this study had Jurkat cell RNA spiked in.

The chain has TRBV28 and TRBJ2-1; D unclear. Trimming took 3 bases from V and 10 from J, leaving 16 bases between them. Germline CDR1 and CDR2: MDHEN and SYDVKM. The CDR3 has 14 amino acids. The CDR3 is CASSFNGLKYEQFF. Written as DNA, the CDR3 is TGTGCCAGCAGTTTTAATGGTTTGAAATACGAGCAGTTCTTC.

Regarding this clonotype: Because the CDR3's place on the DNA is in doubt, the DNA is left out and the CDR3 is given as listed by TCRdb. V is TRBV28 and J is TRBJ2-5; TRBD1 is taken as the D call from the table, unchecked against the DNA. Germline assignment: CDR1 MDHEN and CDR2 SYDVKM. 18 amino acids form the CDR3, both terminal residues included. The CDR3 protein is CASSLGRFGQGAGETRYF.

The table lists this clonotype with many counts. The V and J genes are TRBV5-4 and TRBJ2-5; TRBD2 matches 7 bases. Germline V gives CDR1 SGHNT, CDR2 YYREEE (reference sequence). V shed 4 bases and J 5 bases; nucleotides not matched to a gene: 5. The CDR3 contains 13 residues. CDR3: CASSPTSLETQYF. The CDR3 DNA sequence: TGTGCCAGCAGCCCGACTAGCCTCGAGACCCAGTACTTC.

In nucleotides, the CDR3 is TGTGCCAGCAGCAAAGCGCCGGGGGCGTTTAATGAAAAACTGTTTTTT. Residues: CASSKAPGAFNEKLFF. V gene TRBV21-1 combines with J gene TRBJ1-4; the table assigns TRBD1, which was not confirmed against the DNA. TRBV21-1 is a pseudogene. The CDR3 sequence is 16 residues long.

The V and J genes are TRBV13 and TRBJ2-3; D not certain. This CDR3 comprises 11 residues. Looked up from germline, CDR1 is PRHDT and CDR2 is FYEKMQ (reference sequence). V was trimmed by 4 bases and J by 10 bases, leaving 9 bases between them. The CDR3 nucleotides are TGTGCCAGCAGCTCGCTTGGTGCGCAGTATTTT. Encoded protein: CASSSLGAQYF.

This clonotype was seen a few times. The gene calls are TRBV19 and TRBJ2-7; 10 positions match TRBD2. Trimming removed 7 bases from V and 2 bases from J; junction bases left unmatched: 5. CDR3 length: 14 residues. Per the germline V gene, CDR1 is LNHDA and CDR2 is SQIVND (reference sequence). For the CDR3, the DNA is TGTGCCAGTACGCCTAGCGGGGGCCCCTACGAGCAGTACTTC. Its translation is CASTPSGGPYEQYF.

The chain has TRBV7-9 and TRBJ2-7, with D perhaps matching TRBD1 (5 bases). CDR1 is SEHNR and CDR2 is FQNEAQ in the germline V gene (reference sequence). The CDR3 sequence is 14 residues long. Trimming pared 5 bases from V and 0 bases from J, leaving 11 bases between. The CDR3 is CASSMDTLSYEQYF. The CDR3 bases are TGTGCCAGCAGCATGGACACTCTCTCCTACGAGCAGTACTTC. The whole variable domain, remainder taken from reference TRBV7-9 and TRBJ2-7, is DTGVSQNPRHKITKRGQNVTFRCDPISEHNRLYWYRQTLGQGPEFLTYFQNEAQLEKSRLLSDRFSAERPKGSFSTLEIQRTEQGDSAMYLCASSMDTLSYEQYFGPGTRLTVT.

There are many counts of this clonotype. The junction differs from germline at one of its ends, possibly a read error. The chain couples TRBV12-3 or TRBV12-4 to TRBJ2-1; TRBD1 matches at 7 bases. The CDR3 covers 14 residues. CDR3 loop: CASSLGGVYNEQFF. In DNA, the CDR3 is TGTGCCAGCAGCTTAGGGGGCGTTTACAATGAGCAGTTCTTC.

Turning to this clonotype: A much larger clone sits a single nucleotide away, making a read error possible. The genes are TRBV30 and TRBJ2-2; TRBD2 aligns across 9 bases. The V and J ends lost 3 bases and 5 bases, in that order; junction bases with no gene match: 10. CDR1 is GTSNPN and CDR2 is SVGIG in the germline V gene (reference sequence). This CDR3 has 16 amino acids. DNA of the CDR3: TGTGCCTGGAGCTACCGAGCGGGAGGACGAACCGGGGAGCTGTTTTTT. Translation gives CAWSYRAGGRTGELFF.

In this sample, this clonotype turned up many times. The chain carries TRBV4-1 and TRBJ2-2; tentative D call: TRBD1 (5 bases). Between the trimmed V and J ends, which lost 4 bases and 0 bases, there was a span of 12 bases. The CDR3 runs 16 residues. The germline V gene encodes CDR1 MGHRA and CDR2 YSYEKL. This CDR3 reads CASSPRPGPNTGELFF. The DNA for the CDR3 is TGCGCCAGCAGCCCGAGACCAGGGCCGAACACCGGGGAGCTGTTTTTT.

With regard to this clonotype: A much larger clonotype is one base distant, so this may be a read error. CDR3 DNA: TGCGTCAGCAGCCAAGATCTGGGACAGGCCTTCTACACCTTC. Translating it yields CVSSQDLGQAFYTF. The chain joins TRBV4-3 to TRBJ1-2, with 8 bases matching TRBD1. From germline, CDR1 is LGHNA and CDR2 YSLEER. This CDR3 spans 14 amino acids.

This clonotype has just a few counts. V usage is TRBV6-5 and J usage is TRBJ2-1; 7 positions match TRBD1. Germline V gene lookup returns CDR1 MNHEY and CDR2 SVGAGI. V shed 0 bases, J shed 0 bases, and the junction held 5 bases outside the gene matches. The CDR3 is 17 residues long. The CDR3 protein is CASSYSGGGGSYNEQFF. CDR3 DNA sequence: TGTGCCAGCAGTTACTCAGGGGGCGGAGGCTCCTACAATGAGCAGTTCTTC.